One and the same sample provided the 23 T cell receptor beta chains below, sequenced in a study of T-cell memory formation after mild COVID-19. A single record per CDR3 protein comes from TCRdb applying MiXCR to the 5' RACE reads. The sample yields a few hundred thousand distinct CDR3 sequences, more than 20% seen once. Sequenced material: PBMCs or a T cell subset sorted from them (not recorded which). All receptors derive from an adult woman who had mild COVID-19 (a few samples of this study predate the infection). Cell type and time point are not known.

This clonotype was observed a handful of times. The CDR3 loop is CASSWNSAETQYF. The CDR3 bases are TGTGCCAGCAGTTGGAATAGCGCTGAGACCCAGTACTTC. The chain is built from TRBV27 and TRBJ2-5; TRBD2 is a possible D gene (5 bases). The CDR3 is 13 residues long. The V and J ends lost 4 bases and 5 bases respectively, with 11 bases between them. The germline V gene has CDR1 MNHEY and CDR2 SMNVEV (reference sequence).

This chain links TRBV7-2 with TRBJ2-5, with a weak D call TRBD1 (5 bases). CDR1 is SGHTA, CDR2 FQGNSA, per germline. V was cut by 5 bases and J by 2 bases, with 12 bases left in between. The CDR3 length is 14 residues. The CDR3 sequence: CASSQRTKQETQYF. In nucleotides, the CDR3 is TGTGCCAGCAGCCAACGGACAAAACAAGAGACCCAGTACTTC. The full variable domain, completed using reference TRBV7-2 and TRBJ2-5, is GAGVSQSPSNKVTEKGKDVELRCDPISGHTALYWYRQSLGQGLEFLIYFQGNSAPDKSGLPSDRFSAERTGGSVSTLTIQRTQQEDSAVYLCASSQRTKQETQYFGPGTRLLVL.

The gene calls are TRBV7-9 and TRBJ2-5, with D tentatively TRBD1 or TRBD2 (5 bases each). V dropped 4 bases and J dropped 1 base, with 16 bases sitting between them. Germline values: CDR1 SEHNR, CDR2 FQNEAQ (reference sequence). The CDR3 totals 16 residues. The CDR3: CASSYRHGGTQETQYF. Here the CDR3 DNA reads TGTGCCAGCAGCTATCGACATGGGGGTACCCAAGAGACCCAGTACTTC. Variable domain in full (rest from reference TRBV7-9 and TRBJ2-5): DTGVSQNPRHKITKRGQNVTFRCDPISEHNRLYWYRQTLGQGPEFLTYFQNEAQLEKSRLLSDRFSAERPKGSFSTLEIQRTEQGDSAMYLCASSYRHGGTQETQYFGPGTRLLVL.

The table lists this clonotype with a few counts. V gene TRBV7-6 combines with J gene TRBJ2-2; 7 bases agree with TRBD2. Germline values: CDR1 SGHVS, CDR2 FNYEAQ. J lost 5 bases, V lost 7 bases, and 7 bases had no gene match. This CDR3 comprises 14 residues. The chain's CDR3 is CASTTLGGTGELFF. CDR3 in DNA: TGTGCCAGCACGACTTTGGGGGGGACCGGGGAGCTGTTTTTT.

This rearrangement joins TRBV6-5 to TRBJ2-3; 7 bases agree with TRBD2. Germline trimming cut 0 bases from V and 2 bases from J; bases unmatched to any gene: 2. The CDR3 has 15 amino acids. Germline assignment: CDR1 MNHEY and CDR2 SVGAGI. In DNA, the CDR3 is TGTGCCAGCAGTTACTCGCTAGCGGACACAGATACGCAGTATTTT. It encodes CASSYSLADTDTQYF.

This chain joins TRBV5-1 and TRBJ2-3; 11 positions match TRBD2. The CDR3 has 18 amino acids. Losses at the gene ends were 5 bases for V and 0 bases for J; bases not matched to a gene: 11. The germline V gene encodes CDR1 SGHRS and CDR2 YFSETQ. The CDR3 loop reads CASRPPGLAEISTDTQYF. CDR3 in DNA: TGCGCCAGCAGGCCTCCGGGACTAGCGGAGATAAGCACAGATACGCAGTATTTT.

This chain uses TRBV2 with TRBJ1-1, with a tentative D call TRBD1 (6 bases). The CDR3 is made up of 13 amino acids. V was clipped by 7 bases and J by 4 bases, with 13 bases between them. CDR1 and CDR2 (germline): SNHLY, FYNNEI. CDR3 amino acids: CASTTEGGTEAFF. CDR3 nucleotide sequence: TGTGCCAGCACAACAGAGGGGGGCACTGAAGCTTTCTTT.

The chain recombines TRBV12-5 with TRBJ2-1, with no clear D. Trimming removed 3 bases from V and 8 bases from J, with 5 bases in between. The CDR3 sequence is 11 residues long. CDR1 is LGHNT, CDR2 FRNRAP, per germline. CDR3 sequence: CASGFADEQFF. For the CDR3, the DNA is TGTGCTAGTGGTTTCGCGGATGAGCAGTTCTTC.

The rearrangement links TRBV6-2 or TRBV6-3 to TRBJ1-1; D is perhaps TRBD1 (5 bases). In germline, CDR1 is MNHEY, CDR2 SVGEGT. The CDR3 runs to 19 residues. Trimming shortened V by 4 bases and J by 7 bases, and 31 bases separated the two germline ends. The CDR3 DNA reads as TGTGCCAGCAGTTTTCCGAGCTCCGGGGACGTGACTAGGGAGGATGAAGCTTTCTTT. Protein: CASSFPSSGDVTREDEAFF.

The gene calls are TRBV23-1 and TRBJ2-5, with 10 bases matching TRBD2. TRBV23-1 is treated as an ORF (open reading frame) with a function not yet certain. This CDR3 region has 15 residues. V shed 5 bases and J 0 bases; nucleotides not matched to a gene: 3. CDR3 nucleotide sequence: TGCGCCAGCAGTAGGCTAGCGGGGGACCAAGAGACCCAGTACTTC. It yields the protein CASSRLAGDQETQYF.

The gene calls are TRBV6-5 and TRBJ2-3; 9 bases map to TRBD2. V gave up 0 bases and J gave up 7 bases; unmatched junction bases: 2. CDR1 is MNHEY, CDR2 SVGAGI, per germline. The CDR3 is 14 amino acids. CDR3 DNA sequence: TGTGCCAGCAGTTACTCTGCGGGAGGGAATACGCAGTATTTT. It specifies CASSYSAGGNTQYF.

The sample holds a few counts of this clonotype. The chain has TRBV20-1 and TRBJ1-2; D possibly corresponds to TRBD1 (6 bases). Germline assignment: CDR1 DFQATT and CDR2 SNEGSKA (reference sequence). The CDR3 runs to 12 residues. Deletions cut 7 bases from V and 4 bases from J, with 13 bases between. CDR3 nucleotides: TGCAGTGAACAGGGATCGGGCTATGGCTACACCTTC. Protein product: CSEQGSGYGYTF.

This chain joins TRBV24-1 and TRBJ2-3, with D perhaps matching TRBD1 (6 bases). Trimming pared 8 bases from V and 4 bases from J, leaving 9 bases between. Germline V gene sequence: CDR1 KGHDR, CDR2 SFDVKD. The CDR3 consists of 12 residues. The CDR3 reads CATKQGADTQYF. CDR3 nucleotide sequence: TGTGCCACCAAACAGGGCGCAGATACGCAGTATTTT.

V gene TRBV19 combines with J gene TRBJ1-6; 9 nucleotides align to TRBD1. The CDR3 spans 15 residues. V trimming: 5 bases; J trimming: 7 bases; junction bases outside the gene matches: 6. Germline assignment: CDR1 LNHDA and CDR2 SQIVND (reference sequence). The CDR3 DNA follows: TGTGCCAGTAGTGACATGGACAGGGGAAATTCACCCCTCCACTTT. Translating gives CASSDMDRGNSPLHF.

J is TRBJ1-2 and V is TRBV7-9; the D is unclear. Germline V gives CDR1 SEHNR, CDR2 FQNEAQ (reference sequence). This CDR3 has 13 amino acids. The V gene lost 6 bases and the J gene lost 8 bases, with 16 bases spanning the gap. The CDR3 region is CASSPSGVRGYTF. The DNA for the CDR3 is TGTGCCAGCAGTCCCTCTGGGGTAAGGGGCTACACCTTC.

The chain carries TRBV7-2 and TRBJ2-1, with D possibly matching TRBD2 (6 bases). The CDR3 consists of 14 residues. Trimming cost V 3 bases and J 8 bases, with 14 bases left between them. Germline-derived CDR1 and CDR2 are SGHTA and FQGNSA. CDR3 in DNA: TGTGCCAGCAGCTTGGTTCCCGGGAGCTATGAGCAGTTCTTC. Its protein product is CASSLVPGSYEQFF.

This clonotype was observed a handful of times. J is TRBJ2-1 and V is TRBV5-5; weak D call: TRBD2 (5 bases). This CDR3 is built from 14 residues. CDR1 and CDR2 from the germline V gene are SGHKS and YYEKEE (reference sequence). Trimming removed 5 bases at V and 4 bases at J, with 13 bases between. CDR3 sequence: CASRMEDPYNEQFF. CDR3 sequence (DNA): TGTGCCAGCAGGATGGAGGACCCGTACAATGAGCAGTTCTTC.

This clonotype occurred a few times. J is TRBJ2-7 and V is TRBV29-1, with 10 bases identical to TRBD2. The V gene end was trimmed by 7 bases and the J gene end by 3 bases; junction bases not matched to a gene: 9. The CDR3 extends over 14 amino acids. Germline values: CDR1 SQVTM, CDR2 ANQGSEA. In DNA form, the CDR3 reads TGCAGCGCCACGGGACTAGCGAATATCTACGAGCAGTACTTC. Translation gives CSATGLANIYEQYF.

The chain is built from TRBV12-3 or TRBV12-4 and TRBJ2-2; no clear D. The CDR3 covers 16 residues. V lost 5 bases to trimming and J lost 0 bases, with 13 bases between them. CDR3 nucleotides: TGTGCCAGCAGTCCACCGATTGGGCCGAACACCGGGGAGCTGTTTTTT. Residues: CASSPPIGPNTGELFF.

The sample holds a few counts of this clonotype. The chain combines TRBV7-9 with TRBJ2-3; 8 bases are a match to TRBD2. The germline gives CDR1 SEHNR, CDR2 FQNEAQ (reference sequence). The CDR3 spans 16 residues. The V segment lost 5 bases and the J segment 3 bases; nucleotides outside the gene matches: 10. CDR3 loop: CASSRSGAIMTDTQYF. The CDR3 DNA reads TGTGCCAGCAGCCGTAGCGGGGCCATCATGACAGATACGCAGTATTTT.

The chain carries TRBV12-3 or TRBV12-4 and TRBJ2-5, with TRBD2 matching over 10 bases. Trimming took 3 bases from V and 5 from J; bases not matched to a gene: 6. This CDR3 has 15 amino acids. The CDR3 here is CASSLGLAIGETQYF. The DNA of the CDR3 is TGTGCCAGCAGTTTGGGACTAGCGATCGGGGAGACCCAGTACTTC.

This clonotype has a handful of counts. The rearrangement links TRBV7-2 to TRBJ1-1; TRBD1 might be the D (6 bases). Trimming took off 0 bases at V and 5 bases at J, with 22 bases between the two ends. From germline, CDR1 is SGHTA and CDR2 FQGNSA. The CDR3 loop spans 18 amino acids. This CDR3 reads CASSLALGRGLEGTEAFF. DNA of the CDR3: TGTGCCAGCAGCTTAGCGCTCGGCAGGGGTTTAGAAGGGACTGAAGCTTTCTTT.

This clonotype appeared a few times. This chain uses TRBV29-1 with TRBJ1-1; 7 bases map to TRBD1. The CDR3 is 13 residues long. J gave up 2 bases and V 7 bases, and 7 bases lay outside the gene matches. Germline V lookup: CDR1 SQVTM, CDR2 ANQGSEA. The CDR3 is CSAMGQTNTEAFF. The CDR3 coding sequence is TGCAGCGCCATGGGACAGACCAACACTGAAGCTTTCTTT.